A single sample gave rise to the 11 T cell receptor beta chains below, sequenced in a study of T cell responses to AZD1222 COVID-19 vaccine. Profiling relied on immunoSEQ multiplex PCR, and the TCRdb table lists in-frame clones only, not all of them. The sample has some 100,000 clones; 88% are singletons. The source material was peripheral blood, sampled 28 days after the second AZD1222 dose. Receptors originate from an adult who received the AZD1222 COVID-19 vaccine.

The chain combines TRBV30 with TRBJ2-1; the match to TRBD2 covers 8 bases. Losses at the gene ends were 3 bases for V and 7 bases for J; bases not matched to a gene: 2. Germline-derived CDR1 and CDR2 are GTSNPN and SVGIG (reference sequence). This CDR3 spans 12 amino acids. This CDR3 is CAWSGGENEQFF. In DNA form, the CDR3 reads TGTGCCTGGAGCGGGGGGGAGAATGAGCAGTTCTTC.

The chain is built from TRBV11-3 and TRBJ2-1, with a tentative D call TRBD2 (5 bases). Per the germline V gene, CDR1 is SGHNT and CDR2 is YENEEA. Trimming removed 3 bases from V and 11 bases from J, with 11 bases in between. This CDR3 contains 12 residues. The chain's CDR3 is CASSFPRVQQFF. In nucleotides, the CDR3 is TGTGCCAGCAGCTTCCCGCGGGTCCAGCAGTTCTTC.

The V call is TRBV5-1, the J call TRBJ2-1, with D maybe TRBD2 (5 bases). The V end was cut by 0 bases, the J end by 3 bases, with 16 bases between. The germline CDR1 and CDR2 sequences are SGHRS and YFSETQ. The CDR3 loop spans 17 amino acids. The CDR3 coding sequence is TGCGCCAGCAGCTTGGGTGGGAGCTTAGTTGTCTACAATGAGCAGTTCTTC. It specifies CASSLGGSLVVYNEQFF.

The chain links TRBV5-1 to TRBJ1-2; a weak D match, TRBD1 (5 bases). CDR3 length equals 15 residues. Trimming took 7 bases from V and 0 from J, leaving 16 bases between them. Germline CDR1 reads SGHRS; CDR2 reads YFSETQ. In DNA form, the CDR3 reads TGCGCCAGCGGAGCGGGCAGGGATTCTAACTATGGCTACACCTTC. This translates into CASGAGRDSNYGYTF.

This clone occurred a few times. At one end, the junction sequence differs from germline, possibly due to a read error. The chain couples TRBV12-3 or TRBV12-4 to TRBJ2-1, with 12 bases matching TRBD2. The CDR3 spans 12 residues. The CDR3 region is CASSYLAGGPVF. Here the CDR3 DNA reads TGTGCCAGCAGTTACCTAGCGGGAGGGCCGGTCTTC.

This chain joins TRBV6-2 or TRBV6-3 and TRBJ1-6, with D perhaps matching TRBD1 (5 bases). CDR3 length equals 15 residues. V was clipped by 6 bases and J by 5 bases, with 14 bases between them. Germline-derived CDR1 and CDR2 are MNHEY and SVGEGT. CDR3 loop: CASSSGQGNNSPLHF. As DNA, the CDR3 is TGTGCCAGCAGCAGTGGGCAGGGAAATAATTCACCCCTCCACTTT.

This sequence joins TRBV6-5 and TRBJ1-1, with D hard to call. The germline V gene has CDR1 MNHEY and CDR2 SVGAGI. V was trimmed by 7 bases and J by 2 bases, leaving 5 bases between them. The CDR3 is made up of 11 amino acids. The CDR3, as DNA: TGTGCCAGCATCGGAAACACTGAAGCTTTCTTT. Translation gives CASIGNTEAFF.

V and J are TRBV28 and TRBJ1-1, with D perhaps matching TRBD1 (5 bases). The V end lost 0 bases, the J end lost 1 base, and 6 bases lay between the germline ends. CDR1 and CDR2 from the germline V gene are MDHEN and SYDVKM. The CDR3 covers 14 residues. The CDR3 is CASSLWGENTEAFF. The CDR3 nucleotides are TGTGCCAGCAGTTTATGGGGGGAGAACACTGAAGCTTTCTTT.

The chain has TRBV7-2 and TRBJ2-1; D remains unclear. This CDR3 region has 13 residues. CDR1 is SGHTA and CDR2 is FQGNSA in the germline V gene. Trimming removed 5 bases from V and 10 bases from J, with 15 bases in between. The CDR3 region is CASSAAPRREQFF. The CDR3 nucleotides read TGTGCCAGCAGCGCCGCCCCCAGGCGGGAGCAGTTCTTC.

V gene TRBV24-1 combines with J gene TRBJ2-1; D is tentatively TRBD1 or TRBD2 (5 bases each). Looked up from germline, CDR1 is KGHDR and CDR2 is SFDVKD. Deletions cut 0 bases from V and 6 bases from J, with 14 bases between. The CDR3 extends over 16 amino acids. For the CDR3, the DNA is TGTGCCACCAGTGATTTGGGGACGGCTACCGGCAATGAGCAGTTCTTC. Protein product: CATSDLGTATGNEQFF.

V usage is TRBV13 and J usage is TRBJ1-4; TRBD1 might be the D (6 bases). The V end lost 3 bases, the J end lost 5 bases, and 16 bases lay between the germline ends. CDR1 and CDR2 (germline): PRHDT, FYEKMQ (reference sequence). This CDR3 comprises 16 residues. This chain's CDR3 is CASSFSSRTDNEKLFF. CDR3 nucleotides: TGTGCCAGCAGCTTCAGCTCGAGGACAGACAATGAAAAACTGTTTTTT. Using reference TRBV13 and TRBJ1-4 for the parts outside the CDR3, the full variable domain is AAGVIQSPRHLIKEKRETATLKCYPIPRHDTVYWYQQGPGQDPQFLISFYEKMQSDKGSIPDRFSAQQFSDYHSELNMSSLELGDSALYFCASSFSSRTDNEKLFFGSGTQLSVL.